The 26 T cell receptor beta chains reported below all come from one sample, sequenced in a study of response to subunit inactivated influenza vaccine. In TCRdb, the RT-PCR reads were re-called with MiXCR into one record per CDR3 protein. Of 500,000 to 550,000 distinct CDR3 sequences in the sample, approximately 24% were seen once. Another study also made use of these data, one on T cells expressing NK-cell markers. In that study: The TCR beta cDNA came from 5'RACE template switching with UMIs.

Here the sequenced sample was CD4+ T cells sorted from PBMCs, taken 11 to 12 days after vaccination. The receptors were gathered from a man aged 50-60 years who received an inactivated influenza vaccine.

The rearrangement joins TRBV7-8 to TRBJ2-5, with 8 bases fitting TRBD2. The CDR3 runs to 15 residues. The J segment lost 3 bases and the V segment lost 4 bases, leaving 7 bases of the junction unmatched. Germline V CDR1 and CDR2: SGHVS, FQNEAQ. CDR3 DNA sequence: TGTGCCAGCAGCTCAGATAGCGGGATTAAAGAGACCCAGTACTTC. Its protein is CASSSDSGIKETQYF. The whole variable domain, remainder taken from reference TRBV7-8 and TRBJ2-5, is GAGVSQSPRYKVAKRGQDVALRCDPISGHVSLFWYQQALGQGPEFLTYFQNEAQLDKSGLPSDRFFAERPEGSVSTLKIQRTQQEDSAVYLCASSSDSGIKETQYFGPGTRLLVL.

The V gene is TRBV5-5, the J gene TRBJ2-7; 9 positions match TRBD1. J was trimmed by 1 base and V by 0 bases; bases with no gene match: 8. Germline lookup yields CDR1 SGHKS and CDR2 YYEKEE (reference sequence). CDR3 length: 17 residues. DNA for the CDR3: TGTGCCAGCAGCTTGGCCCCCGACAGGGGGTATTCCTACGAGCAGTACTTC. This translates into CASSLAPDRGYSYEQYF. The full variable domain, rest sourced from reference TRBV5-5 and TRBJ2-7, is DAGVTQSPTHLIKTRGQQVTLRCSPISGHKSVSWYQQVLGQGPQFIFQYYEKEERGRGNFPDRFSARQFPNYSSELNVNALLLGDSALYLCASSLAPDRGYSYEQYFGPGTRLTVT.

This clonotype was detected ten times or more. The chain recombines TRBV6-2 or TRBV6-3 with TRBJ2-3; 7 bases agree with TRBD2. Per germline, CDR1 MNHEY and CDR2 SVGEGT. The CDR3 runs to 13 residues. Losses at the gene ends were 6 bases for V and 7 bases for J; bases not matched to a gene: 7. The CDR3, as DNA: TGTGCCAGCAGAATGGGAGGGCCAAATACGCAGTATTTT. Translated: CASRMGGPNTQYF.

V is TRBV10-3 and J is TRBJ2-7; D may be TRBD1 or TRBD2 (5 bases each). The V gene's germline CDR1 is ENHRY and CDR2 SYGVKD. Trimming took 8 bases from V and 2 from J, leaving 13 bases between them. The CDR3 extends over 13 amino acids. Here the CDR3 DNA reads TGTGCCATCCAGCCGGGGCCCACCTACGAGCAGTACTTC. Its translation is CAIQPGPTYEQYF.

The chain recombines TRBV7-2 with TRBJ2-1, with D possibly matching TRBD1 (6 bases). Trimming took off 4 bases at V and 4 bases at J, with 14 bases between the two ends. The CDR3 consists of 15 residues. The germline V gene has CDR1 SGHTA and CDR2 FQGNSA. Written as DNA, the CDR3 is TGTGCCAGCAGCTCGTCGGGACAATTGTACAATGAGCAGTTCTTC. It is translated as CASSSSGQLYNEQFF. The variable domain in full, completed from reference TRBV7-2 and TRBJ2-1, reads GAGVSQSPSNKVTEKGKDVELRCDPISGHTALYWYRQSLGQGLEFLIYFQGNSAPDKSGLPSDRFSAERTGGSVSTLTIQRTQQEDSAVYLCASSSSGQLYNEQFFGPGTRLTVL.

The DNA of the CDR3 is TGTGCCAGCAGCACCCGGAGGGACATGAGGCGAAATTCACCCCTCCACTTT. Its translation: CASSTRRDMRRNSPLHF. The chain is built from TRBV7-8 and TRBJ1-6; the D gene is possibly TRBD1 (6 bases). The CDR3 consists of 17 residues. Trimming cost V 5 bases and J 7 bases, with 21 bases left between them. The V gene's germline CDR1 is SGHVS and CDR2 FQNEAQ.

The chain links TRBV28 to TRBJ2-1; D call uncertain. Germline values: CDR1 MDHEN, CDR2 SYDVKM. CDR3 length: 12 residues. Trimming removed 6 bases at V and 5 bases at J, with 8 bases between. The chain's CDR3 is CASRKVDNEQFF. DNA for the CDR3: TGTGCCAGCAGGAAAGTCGACAATGAGCAGTTCTTC.

This clonotype showed up just a few times. The chain uses TRBV12-3 or TRBV12-4 and TRBJ1-1; D may be TRBD1 (5 bases). The CDR3 consists of 14 residues. Trimming stripped 2 bases from V and 3 bases from J, with 10 bases between. CDR3 amino acids: CASSLIRGDTEAFF. CDR3 in DNA: TGTGCCAGCAGTTTAATCCGGGGGGACACTGAAGCTTTCTTT.

The chain has TRBV5-1 and TRBJ2-7; D might be TRBD2 (8 bases). Trimming shortened V by 4 bases and J by 3 bases, and 29 bases separated the two germline ends. Germline V gene data show CDR1 as SGHRS and CDR2 as YFSETQ. The CDR3 runs to 19 residues. The CDR3 nucleotides read TGCGCCAGCAGCCCGACGACAGGGCTGGCGGGGGGCTCGCACTACGAGCAGTACTTC. It yields the protein CASSPTTGLAGGSHYEQYF.

The chain employs TRBV15 and TRBJ2-3, with 7 bases aligning to TRBD2. The CDR3 totals 17 residues. Trimming at V came to 0 bases and at J to 2 bases, leaving 8 bases not matched to a gene. Germline lookup yields CDR1 LNHNV and CDR2 YYDKDF (reference sequence). CDR3 nucleotide sequence: TGTGCCACCAGCAGAGATCCCCAGCGGGGCCTCACAGATACGCAGTATTTT. This codes for CATSRDPQRGLTDTQYF.

This clonotype was detected only a few times. The rearrangement links TRBV29-1 to TRBJ2-3; no reliable D call. This CDR3 is built from 13 residues. V lost 4 bases and J 3 bases, leaving 11 bases between the germline ends. CDR1 and CDR2 (germline): SQVTM, ANQGSEA. The DNA of the CDR3 is TGCAGCGTTGTATCCAAATATACAGATACGCAGTATTTT. This gives the protein CSVVSKYTDTQYF.

This chain uses TRBV19 with TRBJ1-1; 8 bases line up with TRBD1. Germline V gene data show CDR1 as LNHDA and CDR2 as SQIVND (reference sequence). J lost 1 base, V lost 11 bases, and 9 bases had no gene match. The CDR3 loop spans 14 amino acids. As DNA, the CDR3 is TGTGCCTCACACCGACAGGGGACGAACACTGAAGCTTTCTTT. Translated: CASHRQGTNTEAFF.

This clonotype was counted only a few times. This chain uses TRBV12-3 or TRBV12-4 with TRBJ2-2; a weak D match, TRBD2 (5 bases). This CDR3 comprises 14 residues. V was cut by 7 bases and J by 7 bases, with 16 bases left in between. Here the CDR3 reads CASNPRTGSGELFF. CDR3 nucleotides: TGTGCCAGCAACCCGCGGACGGGAAGCGGGGAGCTGTTTTTT.

J is TRBJ2-7 and V is TRBV11-2, with 10 nucleotides matching TRBD2. The CDR3 totals 15 residues. The germline gives CDR1 SGHAT, CDR2 FQNNGV. The J segment lost 3 bases and the V segment lost 1 base, leaving 3 bases of the junction unmatched. CDR3 sequence: CASSLVPSGSYEQYF. The CDR3 region has the DNA TGTGCCAGCAGCTTAGTCCCTAGCGGGAGCTACGAGCAGTACTTC.

This clonotype was seen a handful of times. The genes are TRBV29-1 and TRBJ2-2, with 7 positions matching TRBD1. Trimming took 6 bases from V and 4 from J; bases not matched to a gene: 8. Germline V gene sequence: CDR1 SQVTM, CDR2 ANQGSEA. CDR3 length: 14 amino acids. CDR3 sequence: CSVLTGFFTGELFF. In DNA, the CDR3 is TGCAGCGTGCTGACAGGGTTTTTCACCGGGGAGCTGTTTTTT.

This clonotype was seen ten or more times. The rearrangement links TRBV7-7 to TRBJ2-5, with a possible D match to TRBD1 (6 bases). CDR1 and CDR2 (germline): SSHAT, FNYEAQ (reference sequence). V gave up 4 bases and J gave up 2 bases, with 8 bases separating them. The CDR3 is 13 residues long. The chain's CDR3 is CASSSDRQETQYF. CDR3 in DNA: TGTGCCAGCAGCTCGGACAGACAAGAGACCCAGTACTTC.

The V call is TRBV7-6, the J call TRBJ2-7; TRBD1 might be the D (6 bases). The CDR3 is 15 residues long. Germline V gene lookup returns CDR1 SGHVS and CDR2 FNYEAQ. Trimming took 1 base from V and 3 from J, leaving 13 bases between them. As DNA, the CDR3 is TGTGCCAGCAGCTTAGGGGGACATGGGGACTACGAGCAGTACTTC. Encoded protein: CASSLGGHGDYEQYF.

A few counts support this clonotype. V gene TRBV20-1 combines with J gene TRBJ2-2; 8 nucleotides align to TRBD1. Germline V gives CDR1 DFQATT, CDR2 SNEGSKA (reference sequence). The V gene end was trimmed by 1 base and the J gene end by 1 base; junction bases not matched to a gene: 8. This CDR3 is built from 17 residues. The CDR3 region is CSARGGGTGKNTGELFF. Written as DNA, the CDR3 is TGCAGTGCTAGAGGCGGTGGGACAGGAAAGAACACCGGGGAGCTGTTTTTT.

This clonotype was detected a few times. V and J are TRBV7-2 and TRBJ2-2, with D hard to call. Germline-derived CDR1 and CDR2 are SGHTA and FQGNSA. The CDR3 totals 14 residues. V gave up 2 bases and J gave up 4 bases, with 8 bases separating them. Here the CDR3 reads CASSLSWVTGELFF. The CDR3 nucleotides are TGTGCCAGCAGCTTAAGCTGGGTCACCGGGGAGCTGTTTTTT.

This clonotype turned up a few times. The chain recombines TRBV7-9 with TRBJ2-7; D call uncertain. V lost 3 bases and J 2 bases, leaving 11 bases between the germline ends. The CDR3 consists of 14 residues. Per the germline V gene, CDR1 is SEHNR and CDR2 is FQNEAQ (reference sequence). The CDR3 loop is CASSFLAYPYEQYF. The CDR3 coding sequence is TGTGCCAGCAGCTTTTTGGCGTACCCCTACGAGCAGTACTTC.

The V and J genes are TRBV12-3 or TRBV12-4 and TRBJ1-6; 7 bases are a match to TRBD1. Trimming removed 8 bases from V and 7 bases from J; junction bases left unmatched: 11. The CDR3 length is 15 residues. CDR3 in amino acids: CASHRGDLLNSPLHF. CDR3 nucleotide sequence: TGTGCCAGCCACAGGGGAGATCTCTTGAATTCACCCCTCCACTTT.

The V and J genes are TRBV2 and TRBJ2-1; TRBD2 agrees at 11 bases. V shed 6 bases, J shed 9 bases, and the junction held 4 bases outside the gene matches. The germline CDR1 and CDR2 sequences are SNHLY and FYNNEI. There are 13 residues in the CDR3. The CDR3 spells CASSGLAGFEQFF. In DNA, the CDR3 is TGTGCCAGCAGCGGACTAGCGGGTTTTGAGCAGTTCTTC.

This clonotype was seen a handful of times. V is TRBV20-1 and J is TRBJ2-5; no reliable D call. V was cut by 3 bases and J by 2 bases, with 7 bases left in between. Germline V gene sequence: CDR1 DFQATT, CDR2 SNEGSKA (reference sequence). This CDR3 has 12 residues. The CDR3 reads CSASGRQETQYF. The DNA for the CDR3 is TGCAGTGCTAGTGGGCGGCAAGAGACCCAGTACTTC.

In nucleotides, the CDR3 is TGTGCCAGCAGCCAAGCGATCGGGGGGGCGGGGACCGGGGAGCTGTTTTTT. This translates into CASSQAIGGAGTGELFF. This chain connects TRBV4-2 to TRBJ2-2, with 8 nucleotides matching TRBD2. This CDR3 comprises 17 residues. CDR1 and CDR2 (germline): LGHNA, YNFKEQ. The junction had 9 bases not matched to a gene; V was cut back by 1 base and J by 5 bases.

V gene TRBV11-1 combines with J gene TRBJ2-1, with 10 bases lining up with TRBD2. CDR3 length: 19 amino acids. The ends lost 5 bases at V and 1 base at J; junction bases unmatched: 14. Germline assignment: CDR1 SGHAT and CDR2 FQDESV (reference sequence). The CDR3: CASSQWGSGGFTSYNEQFF. CDR3 nucleotide sequence: TGTGCCAGCAGCCAGTGGGGTAGCGGGGGGTTTACGTCCTACAATGAGCAGTTCTTC.

In this sample, this clonotype turned up a few times. The rearrangement uses TRBV14 and TRBJ2-3; D might be TRBD2 (6 bases). The V gene's germline CDR1 is SGHDN and CDR2 FVKESK. V was pared by 6 bases and J by 2 bases, with 12 bases between. CDR3 length: 14 residues. The CDR3 nucleotides read TGTGCCAGCAGGGGACTTCTATTCACAGATACGCAGTATTTT. Protein: CASRGLLFTDTQYF.